This T cell receptor (beta chain) was captured by sequencing in a study of neurological immune-mediated disorders. Study overall: The multiple sclerosis group of roughly 35 included roughly 30 relapsing-remitting and 3 secondary progressive patients.

This clonotype was observed many times. Its antigen remains unidentified. TCRdb ran MiXCR on the 5' RACE reads and lists one entry per CDR3 protein. Of about 66,000 distinct CDR3 sequences listed, about 4% are singletons. Study outcomes and limitations: HTLV-1-associated myelopathy had the most TCR clonal expansion, while multiple sclerosis had the least, a level that fell below healthy controls.

The CDR3 covers 12 residues. The germline V gene has CDR1 SGHAT and CDR2 FQNNGV. V was pared by 6 bases and J by 6 bases, with 9 bases between. The V call is TRBV11-2, the J call TRBJ1-5, with D perhaps matching TRBD1 (5 bases). Sequencing input: PBMCs. This clonotype originated in a man aged 25-45 years with multiple sclerosis. CDR3 in amino acids: CASRGPGQPQHF. CDR3 coding DNA: TGTGCCAGCAGGGGGCCGGGTCAGCCCCAGCATTTT.